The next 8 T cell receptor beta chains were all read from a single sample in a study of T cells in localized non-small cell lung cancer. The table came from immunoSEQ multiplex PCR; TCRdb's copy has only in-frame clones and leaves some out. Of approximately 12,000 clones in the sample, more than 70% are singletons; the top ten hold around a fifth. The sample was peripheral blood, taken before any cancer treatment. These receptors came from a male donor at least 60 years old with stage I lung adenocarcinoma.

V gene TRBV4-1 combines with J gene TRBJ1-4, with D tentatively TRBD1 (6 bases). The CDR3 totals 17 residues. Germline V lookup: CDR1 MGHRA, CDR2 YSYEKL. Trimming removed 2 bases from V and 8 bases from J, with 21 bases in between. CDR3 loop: CASSQKPAGTSGEKLFF. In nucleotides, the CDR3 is TGCGCCAGCAGCCAAAAGCCTGCCGGGACATCGGGCGAAAAACTGTTTTTT.

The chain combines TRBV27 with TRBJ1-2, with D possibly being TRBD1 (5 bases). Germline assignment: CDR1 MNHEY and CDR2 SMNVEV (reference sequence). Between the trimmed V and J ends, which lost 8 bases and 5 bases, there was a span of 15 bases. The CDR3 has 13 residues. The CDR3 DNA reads TGTGCCAGCCGGTCCGTGGGGGGGTATGGCTACACCTTC. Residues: CASRSVGGYGYTF.

As DNA, the CDR3 is TGTGCCAGCAGTACCTCAGGACTAGCGGGAGCGTCGGCCGGGGAGCTGTTTTTT. It yields the protein CASSTSGLAGASAGELFF. The chain is built from TRBV28 and TRBJ2-2; 13 nucleotides agree with TRBD2. Germline-derived CDR1 and CDR2 are MDHEN and SYDVKM. The CDR3 is 18 residues long. Trimming took 5 bases from V and 6 from J; bases not matched to a gene: 12.

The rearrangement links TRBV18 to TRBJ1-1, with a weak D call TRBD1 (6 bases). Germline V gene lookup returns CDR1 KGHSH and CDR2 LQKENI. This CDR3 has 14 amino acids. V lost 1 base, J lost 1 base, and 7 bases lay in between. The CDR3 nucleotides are TGTGCCAGCTCACCACTACAGGGGAACACTGAAGCTTTCTTT. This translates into CASSPLQGNTEAFF.

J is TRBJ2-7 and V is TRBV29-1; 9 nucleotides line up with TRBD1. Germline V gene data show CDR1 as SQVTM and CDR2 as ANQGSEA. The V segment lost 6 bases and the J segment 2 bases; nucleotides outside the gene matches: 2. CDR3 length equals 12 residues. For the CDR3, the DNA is TGCAGCGTCAGGACAGGGGCCTACGAGCAGTACTTC. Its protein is CSVRTGAYEQYF.

Here the CDR3 DNA reads TGTGCCATCAGTGCCCGGCCGGGGGAGGGCACTGAAGCTTTCTTT. It yields the protein CAISARPGEGTEAFF. V and J are TRBV10-3 and TRBJ1-1; TRBD1 is a possible D gene (5 bases). Germline CDR1 is ENHRY and CDR2 is SYGVKD. The CDR3 totals 15 residues. The V end lost 4 bases, the J end lost 4 bases, and 16 bases lay between the germline ends.

The CDR3 nucleotides are TGTGCCAGCAGCCCTGATACTTTCTCCTACGAGCAGTACTTC. Protein: CASSPDTFSYEQYF. The rearrangement links TRBV6-5 to TRBJ2-7; D unresolved. This CDR3 spans 14 amino acids. In germline, CDR1 is MNHEY, CDR2 SVGAGI. Trimming shortened V by 6 bases and J by 0 bases, and 12 bases separated the two germline ends.

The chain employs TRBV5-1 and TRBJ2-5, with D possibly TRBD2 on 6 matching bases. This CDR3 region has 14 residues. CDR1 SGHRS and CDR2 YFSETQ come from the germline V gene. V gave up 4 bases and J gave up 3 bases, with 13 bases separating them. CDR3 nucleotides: TGCGCCAGCAGCCCAGGGACTTCGAAAGAGACCCAGTACTTC. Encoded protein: CASSPGTSKETQYF.